The TCR beta chain under discussion was sequenced for a study of T cell responses to AZD1222 COVID-19 vaccine. General observations from the study: At baseline, just 6 or 7 AZD1222 recipients tested seropositive.

V shed 0 bases and J shed 8 bases, with 10 bases lying between them. From germline, CDR1 is MRHNA and CDR2 SNTAGT. The CDR3 runs to 13 residues. Only in-frame clones appear in the TCRdb table, and some are missing; sequencing was by immunoSEQ multiplex PCR. This sample carries about 120,000 clones, 70% to 90% of them seen once, and the ten largest clones take about 1.5%. About this clone: Its antigen is currently unknown.

Here the sequenced sample was peripheral blood, taken on day 0 of AZD1222 vaccination. This clonotype was obtained from an adult in good health. The rearrangement links TRBV6-4 to TRBJ1-2, with no clear D. The DNA for the CDR3 is TGTGCCAGCAGTGACTCACGGACCGGCGGCTACACCTTC. This translates into CASSDSRTGGYTF.